A selection of T cell receptor beta chains follows, all from one sample in a study of cytomegalovirus exposure and HLA in healthy donors. Profiling relied on immunoSEQ multiplex PCR, and the TCRdb table lists in-frame clones only, not all of them. The data show more than 200,000 clones, approximately 84% seen once. Sample: PBMCs. The source of these receptors is a man between 18 and 29 years old in good health and CMV-seropositive. Both conserved end residues are part of each CDR3. A D gene is named only where the DNA matches it firmly.

TRBV7-9	TRBJ2-3	TRBD2	CASSLLLTSDADTQYF
TRBV6-1	TRBJ2-1	-	CASSIGGHLYNEQFF
TRBV4-1	TRBJ2-1	-	CASSHTNLVDEQFF
TRBV7-8	TRBJ2-7	-	CASSLPPRFEQYF
TRBV11-2	TRBJ2-1	TRBD2	CASRAASGSDEQFF
TRBV19	TRBJ2-7	TRBD1	CASSLGQGGYYEQYF
TRBV7-6	TRBJ2-3	-	CASSPNGGSSTDTQYF
TRBV25-1	TRBJ2-7	-	CASTGSSEQYF
TRBV2	TRBJ1-1	TRBD1	CATSGQGNTEAFF
TRBV2	TRBJ1-1	-	CARGPAQGNTEAFF
TRBV10-1	TRBJ2-3	TRBD2	CASSDPLAGSTDTQYF
TRBV6-4	TRBJ2-1	TRBD2	CASRLRLAGGPYNEQFF
TRBV13	TRBJ2-1	TRBD2	CASSRPGTSTYNEQFF
TRBV11-3	TRBJ2-7	TRBD2	CASSPHGRAYEQYF
TRBV7-2	TRBJ1-4	TRBD1	CASSSTGVGEKLFF
TRBV28	TRBJ1-3	-	CASSRTVTGNTIYF
TRBV30	TRBJ2-1	-	CAWSRMGSYNEQFF
TRBV10-3	TRBJ2-7	-	CAISDRDPYEQYF
TRBV19	TRBJ2-3	TRBD2	CASSISVGTSGTRGTQYF
TRBV28	TRBJ2-1	TRBD2	CASSLREGRLNEQFF
TRBV6-1	TRBJ1-2	-	CASSGNSYGYTF
TRBV6-6	TRBJ2-7	TRBD2	CASRSGSRSYEQYF
TRBV30	TRBJ1-1	-	CAWSVLLQVAFF
TRBV6-5	TRBJ1-2	-	CASSYSQNYGYTF
TRBV9	TRBJ2-1	-	CASSVGTSSYNEQFF
TRBV2	TRBJ2-1	-	CASSEAGEIRYEQFF
TRBV7-9	TRBJ2-1	-	CASSYGLEQFF
TRBV6-1	TRBJ1-5	-	CASSEWYVGNQPQHF
TRBV28	TRBJ2-7	-	CASSFLAGAGYEQYF
TRBV7-2	TRBJ2-1	TRBD2	CASSLAGLEDEQFF
TRBV28	TRBJ1-2	-	CASRPTGRGGYTF
TRBV7-9	TRBJ2-1	-	CASSLAALYNEQFF
TRBV28	TRBJ1-5	-	CASSLERGAYSNQPQHF
TRBV6-5	TRBJ2-7	TRBD2	CASSPGLAGVSEQYF
TRBV28	TRBJ1-1	TRBD1	CASRPTGTVNTEAFF
TRBV27	TRBJ2-7	-	CASSLSAGNYYEQYF
TRBV27	TRBJ2-1	TRBD2	CASSFHLAASYNEQFF
TRBV10-3	TRBJ2-2	-	CAISGIQGGTGELFF
TRBV27	TRBJ2-7	TRBD2	CASSLRLAGGVYEQYF
TRBV7-6	TRBJ2-1	-	CASSLGMTGHEQFF
TRBV5-1	TRBJ1-3	-	CASSLSRGNTIYF
TRBV5-5	TRBJ1-1	-	CASSSWAGTSNTEAFF
TRBV18	TRBJ2-7	TRBD1	CASSPGQGAYEQYF
TRBV30	TRBJ2-1	-	CAWTYEGEQFF
TRBV27	TRBJ2-7	TRBD1	CASSLEGALRYEQYF
TRBV5-1	TRBJ1-1	-	CASSPEVNTEAFF
TRBV2	TRBJ2-2	-	CASSEVGNTGELFF
TRBV9	TRBJ2-2	TRBD2	CASSVGMVLAAANTGELFF
TRBV9	TRBJ2-2	TRBD1	CASSVADRVPTGELFF
TRBV7-3	TRBJ2-7	TRBD2	CASSLIPGGSEQYF